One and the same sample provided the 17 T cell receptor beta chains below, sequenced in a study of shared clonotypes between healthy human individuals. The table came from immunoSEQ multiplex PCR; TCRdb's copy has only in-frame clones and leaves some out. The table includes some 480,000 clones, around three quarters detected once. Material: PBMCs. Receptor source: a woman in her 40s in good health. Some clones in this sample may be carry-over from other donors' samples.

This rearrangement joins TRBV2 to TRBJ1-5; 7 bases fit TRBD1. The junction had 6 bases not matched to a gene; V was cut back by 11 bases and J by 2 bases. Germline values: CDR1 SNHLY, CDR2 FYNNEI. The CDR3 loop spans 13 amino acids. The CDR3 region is CAVNRGGNQPQHF. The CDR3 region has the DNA TGTGCCGTTAACAGGGGCGGCAATCAGCCCCAGCATTTT. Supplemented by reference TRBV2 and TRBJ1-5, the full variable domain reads EPEVTQTPSHQVTQMGQEVILRCVPISNHLYFYWYRQILGQKVEFLVSFYNNEISEKSEIFDDQFSVERPDGSNFTLKIRSTKLEDSAMYFCAVNRGGNQPQHFGDGTRLSIL.

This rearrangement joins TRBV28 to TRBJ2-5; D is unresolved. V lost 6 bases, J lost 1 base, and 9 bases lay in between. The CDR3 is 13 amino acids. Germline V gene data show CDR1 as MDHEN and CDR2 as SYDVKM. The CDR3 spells CASRLVAQETQYF. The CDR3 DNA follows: TGTGCCAGCAGGCTGGTCGCCCAAGAGACCCAGTACTTC.

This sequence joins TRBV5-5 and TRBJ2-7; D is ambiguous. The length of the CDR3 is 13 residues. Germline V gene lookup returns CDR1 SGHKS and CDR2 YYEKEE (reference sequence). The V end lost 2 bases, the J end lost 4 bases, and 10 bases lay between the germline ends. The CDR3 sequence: CASSFVGFYEQYF. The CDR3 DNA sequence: TGTGCCAGCAGCTTCGTGGGGTTTTACGAGCAGTACTTC.

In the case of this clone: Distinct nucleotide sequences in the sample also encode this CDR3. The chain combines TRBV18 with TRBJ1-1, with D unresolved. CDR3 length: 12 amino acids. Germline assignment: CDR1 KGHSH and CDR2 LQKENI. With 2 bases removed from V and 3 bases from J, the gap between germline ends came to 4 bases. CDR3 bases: TGTGCCAGCTCACCAAGAGACACTGAAGCTTTCTTT. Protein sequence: CASSPRDTEAFF.

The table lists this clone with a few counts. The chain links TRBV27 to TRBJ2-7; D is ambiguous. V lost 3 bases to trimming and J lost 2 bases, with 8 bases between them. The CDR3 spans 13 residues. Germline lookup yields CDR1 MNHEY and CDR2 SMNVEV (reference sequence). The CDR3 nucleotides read TGTGCCAGCAGTTTCCGGACGCCCTACGAGCAGTACTTC. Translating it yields CASSFRTPYEQYF.

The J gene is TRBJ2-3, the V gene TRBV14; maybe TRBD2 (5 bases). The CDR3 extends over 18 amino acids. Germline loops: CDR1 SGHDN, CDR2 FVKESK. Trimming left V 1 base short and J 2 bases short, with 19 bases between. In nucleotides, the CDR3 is TGTGCCAGCAGCCAAGGTGGGTGGAGCGGTCACAACACAGATACGCAGTATTTT. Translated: CASSQGGWSGHNTDTQYF.

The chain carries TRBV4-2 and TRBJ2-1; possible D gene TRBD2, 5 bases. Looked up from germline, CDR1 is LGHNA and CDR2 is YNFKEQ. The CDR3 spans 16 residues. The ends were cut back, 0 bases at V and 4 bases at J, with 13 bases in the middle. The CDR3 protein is CASSQDWAEVYNEQFF. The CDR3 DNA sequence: TGTGCCAGCAGCCAAGATTGGGCGGAGGTTTACAATGAGCAGTTCTTC.

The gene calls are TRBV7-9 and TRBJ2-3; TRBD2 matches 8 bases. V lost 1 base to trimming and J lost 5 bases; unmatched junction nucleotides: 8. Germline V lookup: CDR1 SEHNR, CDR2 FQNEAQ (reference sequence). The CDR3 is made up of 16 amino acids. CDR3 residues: CASSLVAGLRQDTQYF. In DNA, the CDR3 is TGTGCCAGCAGCTTAGTAGCGGGATTACGGCAAGATACGCAGTATTTT.

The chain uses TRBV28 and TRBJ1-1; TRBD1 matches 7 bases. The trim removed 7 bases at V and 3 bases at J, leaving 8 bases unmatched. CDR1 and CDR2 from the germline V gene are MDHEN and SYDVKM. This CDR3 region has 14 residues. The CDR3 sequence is CASKAAGQHTEAFF. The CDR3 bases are TGTGCCAGCAAGGCAGCGGGACAGCACACTGAAGCTTTCTTT.

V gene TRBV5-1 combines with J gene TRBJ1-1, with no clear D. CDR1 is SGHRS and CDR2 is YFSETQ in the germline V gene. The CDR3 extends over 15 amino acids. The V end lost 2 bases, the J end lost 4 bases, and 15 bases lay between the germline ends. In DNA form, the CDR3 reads TGCGCCAGCAGCTTTAAGAGAGACGGGCTCACTGAAGCTTTCTTT. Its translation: CASSFKRDGLTEAFF.

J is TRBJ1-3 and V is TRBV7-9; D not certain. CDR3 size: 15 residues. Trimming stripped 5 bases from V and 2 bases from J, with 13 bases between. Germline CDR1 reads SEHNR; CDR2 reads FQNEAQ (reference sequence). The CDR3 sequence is CASSPGERPGNTIYF. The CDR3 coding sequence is TGTGCCAGCAGCCCGGGTGAGCGACCTGGAAACACCATATATTTT. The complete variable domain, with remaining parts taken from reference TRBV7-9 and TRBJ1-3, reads DTGVSQNPRHKITKRGQNVTFRCDPISEHNRLYWYRQTLGQGPEFLTYFQNEAQLEKSRLLSDRFSAERPKGSFSTLEIQRTEQGDSAMYLCASSPGERPGNTIYFGEGSWLTVV.

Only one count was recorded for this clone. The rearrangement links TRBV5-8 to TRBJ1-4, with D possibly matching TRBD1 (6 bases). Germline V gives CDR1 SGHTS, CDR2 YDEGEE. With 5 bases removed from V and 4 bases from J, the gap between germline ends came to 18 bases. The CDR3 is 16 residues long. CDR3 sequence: CASSYRRRDINEKLFF. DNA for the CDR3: TGTGCCAGCAGTTATCGACGAAGGGACATTAATGAAAAACTGTTTTTT.

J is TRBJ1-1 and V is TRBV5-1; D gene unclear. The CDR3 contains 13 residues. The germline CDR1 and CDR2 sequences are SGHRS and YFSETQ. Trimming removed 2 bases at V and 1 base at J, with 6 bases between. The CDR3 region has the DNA TGCGCCAGCAGCTTCGGTGGGAACACTGAAGCTTTCTTT. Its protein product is CASSFGGNTEAFF.

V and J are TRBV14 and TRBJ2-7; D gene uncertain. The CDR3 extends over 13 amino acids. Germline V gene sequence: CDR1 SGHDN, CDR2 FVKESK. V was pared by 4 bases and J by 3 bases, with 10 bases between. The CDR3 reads CASSLGPDYEQYF. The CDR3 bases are TGTGCCAGCAGCCTAGGACCCGACTACGAGCAGTACTTC.

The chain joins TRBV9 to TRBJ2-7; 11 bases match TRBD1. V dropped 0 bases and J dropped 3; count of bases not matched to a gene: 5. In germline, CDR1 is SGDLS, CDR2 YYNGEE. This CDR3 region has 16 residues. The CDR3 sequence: CASSVDPGQGGYEQYF. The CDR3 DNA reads TGTGCCAGCAGCGTAGACCCGGGACAGGGGGGCTACGAGCAGTACTTC.

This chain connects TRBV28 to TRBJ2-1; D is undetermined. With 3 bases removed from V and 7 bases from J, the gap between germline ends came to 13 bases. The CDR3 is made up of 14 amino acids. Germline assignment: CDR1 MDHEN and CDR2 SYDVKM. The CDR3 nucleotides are TGTGCCAGCAGTTTTGGTCAAAGTGTGAATGAGCAGTTCTTC. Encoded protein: CASSFGQSVNEQFF.

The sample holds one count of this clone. The CDR3 reads CSGTGPGVNEKLFF. For the CDR3, the DNA is TGCAGCGGTACAGGGCCCGGGGTAAATGAAAAACTGTTTTTT. This sequence joins TRBV29-1 and TRBJ1-4; D is possibly TRBD1 (6 bases). CDR3 size: 14 residues. V dropped 7 bases and J dropped 5 bases, with 17 bases sitting between them. The germline gives CDR1 SQVTM, CDR2 ANQGSEA.